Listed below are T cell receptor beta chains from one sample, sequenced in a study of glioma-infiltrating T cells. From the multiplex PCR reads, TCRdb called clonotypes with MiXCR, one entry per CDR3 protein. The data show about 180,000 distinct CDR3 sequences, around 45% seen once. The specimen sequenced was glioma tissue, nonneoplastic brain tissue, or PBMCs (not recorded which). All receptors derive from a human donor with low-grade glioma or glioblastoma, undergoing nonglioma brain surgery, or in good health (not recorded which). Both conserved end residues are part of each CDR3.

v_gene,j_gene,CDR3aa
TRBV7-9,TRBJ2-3,CASSEKGTVTDTQYF
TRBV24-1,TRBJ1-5,CATSDTGTGFQPQHF
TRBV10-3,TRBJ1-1,CAISKIGVTEASF
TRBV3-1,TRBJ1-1,CASSQDPVEGTEAFF
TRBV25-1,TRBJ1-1,CASRGQGFFTEAFF
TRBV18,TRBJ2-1,CASSPPAGGRNEQFF
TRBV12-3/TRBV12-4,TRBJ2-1,CASSLPQDEQFF
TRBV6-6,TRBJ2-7,CASSYYRSLYEQYF
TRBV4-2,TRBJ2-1,CASSPDSFSYNEQFF
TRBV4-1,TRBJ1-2,CASSQDTAGYGYTF
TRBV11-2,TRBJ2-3,CASSALTSGRMTDTQYF
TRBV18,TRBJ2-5,CASSPPRGGAETQYF
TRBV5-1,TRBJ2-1,CASSLDPGGNEQFF
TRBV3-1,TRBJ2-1,CASSQEPSGHNEQFF
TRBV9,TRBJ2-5,CASSVSPIPSARVETQYF
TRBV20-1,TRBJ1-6,CSARERGGNGYNSPLQF